The TCR beta chain described here comes from a study of cytomegalovirus exposure and HLA in healthy donors. Study-wide results and limits: Later analysis associated a missense DCLRE1C variant with TCR beta V- and J-gene trimming. The study labeled about 160 TCR beta chains cytomegalovirus-associated.

With 3 bases removed from V and 5 bases from J, the gap between germline ends came to 11 bases. Per the germline V gene, CDR1 is KGHSH and CDR2 is LQKENI. The length of the CDR3 is 15 residues. The donors comprised healthy bone marrow donors. As regards this clone: The antigen is unknown.

60 Vbeta and 13 Jbeta primers were used in PCR. Sequencing was performed with immunoSEQ multiplex PCR; in TCRdb, only in-frame clones are kept and a portion is missing. The sample lists around 150,000 clones, around 77% occurring once. The receptor was derived from a woman aged 30 to 39 in good health and CMV-seronegative. The V gene is TRBV18, the J gene TRBJ1-6, with TRBD1 as a possible D gene (6 bases). Source material: PBMCs. Here the CDR3 reads CASSPRTENNSPLHF. The CDR3 nucleotides are TGTGCCAGCTCACCGAGGACAGAGAATAATTCACCCCTCCACTTT.